A selection of T cell receptor beta chains follows, all from one sample in a study of OX40 agonist ivuxolimab in advanced cancers. Some clones are missing from TCRdb's copy, which holds only in-frame ones; the method was immunoSEQ multiplex PCR. Among about 67,000 clones listed, about 84% were seen once. The specimen was CD4+ or CD8+ T cells sorted from blood, collected in a trial of the OX40 agonist ivuxolimab. The receptors were gathered from an adult with an advanced solid tumor such as melanoma, head and neck, liver or kidney cancer. The CDR3 runs from the conserved cysteine through the conserved F or W. D genes are given only for firm matches. Where a row states a size, it is once, few, many or the class of an expanded clone; other rows omit it.

>NA|TRBV6-5|NA|TRBJ2-1|12
TGTGCCAGCAGTGGGGACCCCCCGGGGGAGTTCTTC
CASSGDPPGEFF
>NA|TRBV28|NA|TRBJ1-1|12
TGTGCCATCCGAGCTAGGGGCACTGAAGCTTTCTTT
CAIRARGTEAFF
>NA|TRBV29-1|NA|TRBJ2-1|12
TGCAGCGTTACTCCGGGTGGGGGTGAGCAGTTCTTC
CSVTPGGGEQFF
>NA|TRBV7-2|NA|TRBJ2-3|14
TGTGCCAGCAGCTTATTGTCGGTCACAGATACGCAGTATTTT
CASSLLSVTDTQYF
>once|TRBV2|NA|TRBJ1-5|15
TGTGCCAGCAGCCCCCGCAGGGGAGGTAATCAGCCCCAGCATTTT
CASSPRRGGNQPQHF
>NA|TRBV2|NA|TRBJ1-5|14
TGTGCCAGCAAAGGATCCCTAGAAACTCAGCCCCAGCATTTT
CASKGSLETQPQHF
>NA|TRBV18|NA|TRBJ1-5|15
TGTGCCAGCTCACCGAGTACAGGGTTGGGTCAGCCCCAGCATTTT
CASSPSTGLGQPQHF
>NA|TRBV2|NA|TRBJ1-4|15
TGTGCCAGCAGTACTAGACAGTCAACTAATGAAAAACTGTTTTTT
CASSTRQSTNEKLFF
>NA|TRBV19|NA|TRBJ2-6|15
TGTGCCAGTTCTGATGGGCGCTCTGGGGCCAACGTCCTGACTTTC
CASSDGRSGANVLTF
>NA|TRBV19|TRBD2|TRBJ2-3|14
TGTGCCAGTAGCCAGCGGGAGTCGACAGATACGCAGTATTTT
CASSQRESTDTQYF
>NA|TRBV10-3|TRBD1|TRBJ2-7|13
TGTGCCATCAGTGAGGCAGGGGGCGACGAGCAGTACTTC
CAISEAGGDEQYF
>NA|TRBV7-9|TRBD1|TRBJ1-3|16
TGTGCCAGCAGCTCCGACAGGGGCTCTTCTGGGAACACCATATATTTT
CASSSDRGSSGNTIYF
>NA|TRBV19|NA|TRBJ2-1|15
TGTGCCAGTAGTATGACCCAGAACTCCTACAATGAGCAGTTCTTC
CASSMTQNSYNEQFF
>NA|TRBV5-1|NA|TRBJ2-3|14
TGCGCCAGCAGCTTGGCGGACAGCACAGATACGCAGTATTTT
CASSLADSTDTQYF
>NA|TRBV5-1|NA|TRBJ2-1|14
TGCGCCAGCAGCGAACAGGGTTTGGTCGATGAGCAGTTCTTC
CASSEQGLVDEQFF
>NA|TRBV30|TRBD2|TRBJ2-3|15
TGTGCCTGGGCCCAAGCGGGAGGGGGTACAGATACGCAGTATTTT
CAWAQAGGGTDTQYF
>NA|TRBV2|NA|TRBJ1-2|13
TGTGCCAGCAGTGAATCCAGGGAGGGAGGCTACACCTTC
CASSESREGGYTF
>NA|TRBV5-1|TRBD1|TRBJ1-4|19
TGCGCCAGCAGCTTTGGCCCGGGACAGGGGCGGGATATTAATGAAAAACTGTTTTTT
CASSFGPGQGRDINEKLFF
>NA|TRBV5-6|NA|TRBJ2-5|17
TGTGCCAGCAGCGGATCCTCCTATACTAGGGGGAAGGAGACCCAGTACTTC
CASSGSSYTRGKETQYF
>NA|TRBV4-1|TRBD1|TRBJ1-2|18
TGCGCCAGCAGCCAAGATCTAAGGCAGGGGGCGATCCGCTATGGCTACACCTTC
CASSQDLRQGAIRYGYTF
>NA|TRBV7-9|NA|TRBJ1-1|14
TGTGCCAGCAGCTTAGGTGCGGCTAACACTGAAGCTTTCTTT
CASSLGAANTEAFF
>NA|TRBV10-1|NA|TRBJ2-3|8
TGCGCCACCTATACGCAGTATTTT
CATYTQYF
>NA|TRBV9|NA|TRBJ2-7|13
TGTGCCAGCAGCGTTAGCCCAAGTCACGAGCAGTACTTC
CASSVSPSHEQYF
>NA|TRBV27|TRBD1|TRBJ2-7|15
TGTGCCAGCAGTTTATCGGGGGGACAGGGATACGAGCAGTACTTC
CASSLSGGQGYEQYF
>NA|TRBV19|TRBD1|TRBJ1-1|16
TGTGCCAGTAGTCCCCGGGACAGGGGAGGGAACACTGAAGCTTTCTTT
CASSPRDRGGNTEAFF
>NA|TRBV9|NA|TRBJ1-2|14
TGTGCCAGCAGCGTAGCTCCAGCTAACTATGGCTACACCTTC
CASSVAPANYGYTF
>once|TRBV19|NA|TRBJ2-5|13
TGTGCCAGTAGTATGGAGTACCAAGAGACCCAGTACTTC
CASSMEYQETQYF
>NA|TRBV18|NA|TRBJ1-5|15
TGTGCCAGCTCAACTACTGGGGGGGCTGGTCAGCCCCAGCATTTT
CASSTTGGAGQPQHF